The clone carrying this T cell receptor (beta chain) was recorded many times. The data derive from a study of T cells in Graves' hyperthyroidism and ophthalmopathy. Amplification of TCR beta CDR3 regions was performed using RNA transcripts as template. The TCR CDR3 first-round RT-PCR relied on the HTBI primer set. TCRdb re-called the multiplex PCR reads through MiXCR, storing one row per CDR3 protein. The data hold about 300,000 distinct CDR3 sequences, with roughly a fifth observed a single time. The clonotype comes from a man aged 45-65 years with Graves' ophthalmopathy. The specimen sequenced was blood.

The CDR3, as DNA: TGTGCCAGCAGAGCCCCTGGGACGGCTAACTATGGCTACACCTTC. Its translation is CASRAPGTANYGYTF. The chain joins TRBV27 to TRBJ1-2, with D possibly matching TRBD1 (5 bases). Germline V gene data show CDR1 as MNHEY and CDR2 as SMNVEV (reference sequence). CDR3 length equals 15 residues. Trimming removed 6 bases from V and 0 bases from J, with 14 bases in between.